The 20 T cell receptor beta chains given below trace back to one sample, sequenced in a study of cytomegalovirus exposure and HLA in healthy donors (dated by TCRdb to about 2017). Library preparation used the immunoSEQ multiplex PCR assay. For the multiplex PCR, a mixture combining 60 forward primers for TCR Vbeta segments and 13 reverse primers for TCR Jbeta segments was used. The table was pulled from immuneACCESS by TCRdb, which kept in-frame rearrangements only. Such tables lose some clones; where checked, under half of the loss comes from unresolved V genes, and the rest has no known cause. The sample table lists over 150,000 clones, approximately 75% of them with a count of one. Roughly 3.6% of the sample comes from the top ten. Sequenced: PBMCs. These receptors all come from a man between 25 and 39 years old in good health and CMV-seropositive.

This clone showed up just a few times. The CDR3 DNA follows: TGCGCCAGCAGCTTGGACAGGGGGAACTATGGCTACACCTTC. Protein product: CASSLDRGNYGYTF. The V gene is TRBV5-1, the J gene TRBJ1-2, with 8 bases identical to TRBD1. CDR3 size: 14 residues. The V gene end was trimmed by 0 bases and the J gene end by 2 bases; junction bases not matched to a gene: 0. Looked up from germline, CDR1 is SGHRS and CDR2 is YFSETQ.

The rearrangement joins TRBV27 to TRBJ2-1, with TRBD2 matching over 11 bases. Trimming took 2 bases from V and 9 from J; bases not matched to a gene: 6. The CDR3 runs to 15 residues. The germline gives CDR1 MNHEY, CDR2 SMNVEV (reference sequence). The CDR3 reads CASSLISGGATEQFF. The CDR3 nucleotides read TGTGCCAGCAGTTTAATTAGCGGGGGGGCCACTGAGCAGTTCTTC.

The V gene is TRBV30, the J gene TRBJ1-6; TRBD1 might be the D (5 bases). Trimming stripped 0 bases from V and 8 bases from J, with 14 bases between. The CDR3 sequence is 15 residues long. Germline V gene sequence: CDR1 GTSNPN, CDR2 SVGIG (reference sequence). CDR3 DNA: TGTGCCTGGAGTGTTGGGGGGACTCACTATTCACCCCTCCACTTT. This encodes CAWSVGGTHYSPLHF.

This chain uses TRBV6-5 with TRBJ1-2; D is ambiguous. The CDR3 has 16 amino acids. Germline lookup yields CDR1 MNHEY and CDR2 SVGAGI. Trimming took 0 bases from V and 7 from J, leaving 18 bases between them. The DNA for the CDR3 is TGTGCCAGCAGTTACTCTCCAAGGGCCGGTGCGGGTGGCTACACCTTC. Translated: CASSYSPRAGAGGYTF.

This chain links TRBV4-1 with TRBJ2-5; TRBD1 agrees at 8 bases. The CDR3 contains 16 residues. Germline V gene sequence: CDR1 MGHRA, CDR2 YSYEKL. With V trimmed by 1 base and J by 5 bases, 9 bases remained unmatched. CDR3 residues: CASSQAVGRGRETQYF. The CDR3 coding sequence is TGCGCCAGCAGCCAAGCGGTTGGCAGGGGGCGGGAGACCCAGTACTTC.

The chain recombines TRBV7-9 with TRBJ2-7; 10 nucleotides line up with TRBD1. This CDR3 spans 14 amino acids. The V and J ends lost 5 bases and 2 bases, in that order; junction bases with no gene match: 3. The germline V gene encodes CDR1 SEHNR and CDR2 FQNEAQ (reference sequence). CDR3 coding DNA: TGTGCCAGCAGCCCCGACAGGGGGCCCTACGAGCAGTACTTC. It encodes CASSPDRGPYEQYF.

CDR3 DNA sequence: TGTGCCAGCAGTTTCCACAGGGACCCGAACACCGGGGAGCTGTTTTTT. Translated: CASSFHRDPNTGELFF. The chain carries TRBV27 and TRBJ2-2; possibly TRBD1 for D (6 bases). CDR1 is MNHEY, CDR2 SMNVEV, per germline (reference sequence). The CDR3 sequence is 16 residues long. With 3 bases removed from V and 0 bases from J, the gap between germline ends came to 11 bases.

The CDR3 reads CASSSYRGSGEKLFF. The CDR3 DNA reads as TGCGCCAGCAGCTCCTACAGGGGGAGTGGGGAAAAACTGTTTTTT. This chain uses TRBV4-1 with TRBJ1-4; 8 bases agree with TRBD1. J was trimmed by 8 bases and V by 5 bases; bases with no gene match: 10. Looked up from germline, CDR1 is MGHRA and CDR2 is YSYEKL. This CDR3 is 15 amino acids long.

This chain uses TRBV5-1 with TRBJ1-1; D ambiguous. The CDR3 spans 14 residues. Per the germline V gene, CDR1 is SGHRS and CDR2 is YFSETQ. Trimming stripped 4 bases from V and 3 bases from J, with 13 bases between. Written as DNA, the CDR3 is TGCGCCAGCAGCCTTGGTAGCGGGTACACTGAAGCTTTCTTT. Amino acids: CASSLGSGYTEAFF.

The chain combines TRBV29-1 with TRBJ1-2; the D gene is possibly TRBD1 (6 bases). Per germline, CDR1 SQVTM and CDR2 ANQGSEA. The CDR3 is made up of 15 amino acids. V lost 5 bases, J lost 0 bases, and 16 bases lay in between. The CDR3 DNA follows: TGCAGCGTTACCCCCAGCGGGGGCTCTAACTATGGCTACACCTTC. Translated, it gives CSVTPSGGSNYGYTF.

This clone was counted a few times. The genes are TRBV9 and TRBJ1-2; 9 nucleotides line up with TRBD1. The V segment lost 4 bases and the J segment 7 bases; nucleotides outside the gene matches: 8. CDR3 length: 14 amino acids. The germline V gene has CDR1 SGDLS and CDR2 YYNGEE. The CDR3 is CASSTSGQGSGYTF. The DNA of the CDR3 is TGTGCCAGCAGCACATCGGGACAGGGATCTGGCTACACCTTC.

The chain is built from TRBV6-1 and TRBJ1-1, with 7 bases that match TRBD1. The CDR3 consists of 14 residues. Germline V lookup: CDR1 MNHNS, CDR2 SASEGT. The ends lost 4 bases at V and 1 base at J; junction bases unmatched: 3. In DNA, the CDR3 is TGTGCCAGCAGTGCTCGGGACAGGAACACTGAAGCTTTCTTT. Translated: CASSARDRNTEAFF.

The chain is built from TRBV9 and TRBJ2-7; 8 bases match TRBD1. The length of the CDR3 is 11 residues. CDR1 is SGDLS, CDR2 YYNGEE, per germline. V dropped 7 bases and J dropped 7; count of bases not matched to a gene: 4. CDR3 sequence (DNA): TGTGCCAGCGGACAGGGCTGGGAGCAGTACTTC. Protein: CASGQGWEQYF.

The chain couples TRBV2 to TRBJ2-7; TRBD2 might be the D (6 bases). The CDR3 is 12 amino acids. V lost 1 base to trimming and J lost 11 bases, with 12 bases between them. Germline loops: CDR1 SNHLY, CDR2 FYNNEI. For the CDR3, the DNA is TGTGCCAGCAGTGAAGTATTTCGGGGGAAGTACTTC. This translates into CASSEVFRGKYF.

The DNA for the CDR3 is TGTGCCAGCAGTTTTCTAAACCAAGAGACCCAGTACTTC. Protein: CASSFLNQETQYF. V usage is TRBV28 and J usage is TRBJ2-5, with no clear D. V was trimmed by 3 bases and J by 0 bases, leaving 5 bases between them. The CDR3 is made up of 13 amino acids. From germline, CDR1 is MDHEN and CDR2 SYDVKM.

The chain recombines TRBV27 with TRBJ2-5, with 9 bases lining up with TRBD1. Per the germline V gene, CDR1 is MNHEY and CDR2 is SMNVEV (reference sequence). With 3 bases clipped from V and 8 bases from J, the junction kept 4 bases outside the gene matches. The CDR3 loop spans 13 amino acids. The CDR3 reads CASSLGQGETQYF. The DNA of the CDR3 is TGTGCCAGCAGTTTGGGACAGGGAGAAACCCAGTACTTC.

The V call is TRBV7-9, the J call TRBJ2-4; 10 bases line up with TRBD1. The V gene's germline CDR1 is SEHNR and CDR2 FQNEAQ (reference sequence). J gave up 1 base and V 0 bases, and 3 bases lay outside the gene matches. The CDR3 covers 17 residues. CDR3 DNA: TGTGCCAGCAGCTTAGCGGGACAGGGGACTGCCAAAAACATTCAGTACTTC. It encodes CASSLAGQGTAKNIQYF.

This sequence joins TRBV7-9 and TRBJ2-5; D ambiguous. With 5 bases removed from V and 2 bases from J, the gap between germline ends came to 12 bases. The CDR3 runs to 14 residues. Germline-derived CDR1 and CDR2 are SEHNR and FQNEAQ (reference sequence). CDR3 loop: CASSPRQVQETQYF. In nucleotides, the CDR3 is TGTGCCAGCAGCCCCAGGCAGGTGCAAGAGACCCAGTACTTC.

CDR3 in amino acids: CASSPGEYSNQPQHF. CDR3 DNA: TGCGCCAGCAGCCCCGGGGAGTATAGCAATCAGCCCCAGCATTTT. The chain uses TRBV5-1 and TRBJ1-5; D unresolved. The CDR3 has 15 residues. Looked up from germline, CDR1 is SGHRS and CDR2 is YFSETQ. V dropped 4 bases and J dropped 0 bases, with 11 bases sitting between them.

The V call is TRBV7-9, the J call TRBJ2-2, with TRBD2 matching 15 bases. With 4 bases clipped from V and 2 bases from J, the junction kept 2 bases outside the gene matches. The CDR3 spans 17 residues. Germline V CDR1 and CDR2: SEHNR, FQNEAQ (reference sequence). Written as DNA, the CDR3 is TGTGCCAGCAGCTGGACTAGCGGGGGGGCCAACACCGGGGAGCTGTTTTTT. It specifies CASSWTSGGANTGELFF.